This TCR beta chain appears in the sequencing data of a study of CD8+CD57+ T cells in acquired aplastic anemia. The patients chosen for sequencing had shown expansion of CD8+CD57+ cells (detected by flow cytometry). Every patient had severe acquired aplastic anemia. Blood came from patients not yet given any therapy. CDR3 and TCR beta VDJ profiling relied on a genomic DNA template. MiXCR, applied by TCRdb to the reads, yields one record per CDR3 protein. The sample lists 170,000 or so distinct CDR3 sequences, about 50% occurring once. Findings and limits, study-wide: The study identified twenty-nine CD8+ CDR3 sequences shared by patients and controls.

As for this clonotype: Its antigen remains unknown.

The source of this sequence is a human donor with aplastic anemia. Sequencing was performed on sorted CD4+, CD8+, or CD8+CD57+ T cells (not recorded which) from PBMCs.

CDR3 region: CASKRTLSYEQYF. The CDR3 bases are TGTGCCAGCAAGAGGACACTCTCCTACGAGCAGTACTTC. The V call is TRBV2, the J call TRBJ2-7, with D tentatively TRBD1 (5 bases). Trimming left V 7 bases short and J 0 bases short, with 10 bases between. The CDR3 runs to 13 residues. CDR1 and CDR2 from the germline V gene are SNHLY and FYNNEI.